Given below is one T cell receptor (beta chain) in context. All TRB cDNA libraries came from 5' RACE performed with UMI labels. TCRdb reanalyzed the 5' RACE reads, giving one entry per CDR3 protein sequence and no DNA. Its listing shows tens of thousands of distinct CDR3 sequences. The data stem from a study of CXCR3-negative and CXCR3-positive naive CD8 T cells. Germline V gene data show CDR1 as MDHEN and CDR2 as SYDVKM. The CDR3 is 14 residues long. The sample taken for sequencing was naive CXCR3- CD8+ T cells from blood. Subset: CD45RO-CCR7+CD27+CD95- naive CD8+ T cells lacking CXCR3 (TNR3-). The rearrangement joins TRBV28 to TRBJ2-7; lacking DNA, the TRBD1 call made by TCRdb goes unchecked. The source is a human donor in good health. Some clones in this sample may be carry-over from other donors' samples. The CDR3 region is CASIGTQISYEQYF.